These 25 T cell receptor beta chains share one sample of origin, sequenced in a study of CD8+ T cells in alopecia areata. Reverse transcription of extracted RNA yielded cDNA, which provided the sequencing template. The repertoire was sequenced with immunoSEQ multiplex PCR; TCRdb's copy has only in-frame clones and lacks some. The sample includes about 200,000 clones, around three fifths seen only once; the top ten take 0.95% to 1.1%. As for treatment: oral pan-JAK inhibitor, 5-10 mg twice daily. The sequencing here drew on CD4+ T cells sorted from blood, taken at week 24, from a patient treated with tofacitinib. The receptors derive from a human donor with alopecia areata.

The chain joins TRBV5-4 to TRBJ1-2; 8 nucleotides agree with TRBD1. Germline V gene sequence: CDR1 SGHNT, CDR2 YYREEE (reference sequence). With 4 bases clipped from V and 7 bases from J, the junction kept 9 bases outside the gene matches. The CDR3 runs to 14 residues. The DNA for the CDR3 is TGTGCCAGCAGCGCCGGACAGGGTGATCTTGGCTACACCTTC. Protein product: CASSAGQGDLGYTF.

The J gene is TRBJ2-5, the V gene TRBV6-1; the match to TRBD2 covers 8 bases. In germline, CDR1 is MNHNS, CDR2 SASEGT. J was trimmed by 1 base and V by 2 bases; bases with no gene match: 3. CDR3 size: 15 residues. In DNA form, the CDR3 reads TGTGCCAGCAGTGAACAGCGGGGGTTCCAAGAGACCCAGTACTTC. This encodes CASSEQRGFQETQYF.

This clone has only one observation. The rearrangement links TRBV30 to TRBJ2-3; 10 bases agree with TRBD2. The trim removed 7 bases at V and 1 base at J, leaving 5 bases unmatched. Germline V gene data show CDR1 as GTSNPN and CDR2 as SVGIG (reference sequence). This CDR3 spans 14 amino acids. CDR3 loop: CASTAGGGTDTQYF. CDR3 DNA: TGTGCCTCTACAGCGGGGGGGGGCACAGATACGCAGTATTTT.

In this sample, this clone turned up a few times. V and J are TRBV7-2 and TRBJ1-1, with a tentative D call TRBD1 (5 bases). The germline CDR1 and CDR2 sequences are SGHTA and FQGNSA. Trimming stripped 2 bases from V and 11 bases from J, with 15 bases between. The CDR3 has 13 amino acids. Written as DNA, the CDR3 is TGTGCCAGCAGCTTACCATCTATCAAGGGGGCTTTCTTT. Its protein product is CASSLPSIKGAFF.

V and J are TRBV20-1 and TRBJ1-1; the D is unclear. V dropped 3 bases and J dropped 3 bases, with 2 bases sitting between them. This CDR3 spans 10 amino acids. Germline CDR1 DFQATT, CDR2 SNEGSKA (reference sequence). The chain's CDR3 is CSARDTEAFF. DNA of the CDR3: TGCAGTGCTAGGGACACTGAAGCTTTCTTT.

The CDR3 DNA reads TGTGCCAGCAGCCCCTTAGACGTACAAGAGACCCAGTACTTC. It encodes CASSPLDVQETQYF. The J gene is TRBJ2-5, the V gene TRBV7-3; D is unclear. The CDR3 spans 14 residues. Germline V gene sequence: CDR1 SGHTA, CDR2 FQGTGA. V gave up 5 bases and J gave up 2 bases, with 12 bases separating them. Full variable domain (rest looked up from reference TRBV7-3 and TRBJ2-5): GAGVSQTPSNKVTEKGKYVELRCDPISGHTALYWYRQSLGQGPEFLIYFQGTGAADDSGLPNDRFFAVRPEGSVSTLKIQRTERGDSAVYLCASSPLDVQETQYFGPGTRLLVL.

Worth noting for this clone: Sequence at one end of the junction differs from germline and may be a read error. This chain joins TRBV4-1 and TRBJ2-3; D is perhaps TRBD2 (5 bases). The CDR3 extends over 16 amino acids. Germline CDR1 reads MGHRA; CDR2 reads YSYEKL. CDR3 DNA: TGCGCCAGCAGCCAAGATGGACTTCTCTCCACAAATACGCAGTATTTT. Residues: CASSQDGLLSTNTQYF.

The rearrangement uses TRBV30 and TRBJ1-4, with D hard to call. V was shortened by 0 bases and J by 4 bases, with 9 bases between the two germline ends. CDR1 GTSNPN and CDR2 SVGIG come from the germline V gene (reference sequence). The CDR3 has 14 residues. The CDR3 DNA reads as TGTGCCTGGAGTGTACGACGAGTTAATGAAAAACTGTTTTTT. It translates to CAWSVRRVNEKLFF.

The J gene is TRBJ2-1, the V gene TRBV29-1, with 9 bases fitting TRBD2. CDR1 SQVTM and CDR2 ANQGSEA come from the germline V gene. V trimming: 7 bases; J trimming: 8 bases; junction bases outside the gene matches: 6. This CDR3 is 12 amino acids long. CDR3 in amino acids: CSASREGDEQFF. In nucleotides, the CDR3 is TGCAGCGCCTCGCGGGAGGGCGATGAGCAGTTCTTC.

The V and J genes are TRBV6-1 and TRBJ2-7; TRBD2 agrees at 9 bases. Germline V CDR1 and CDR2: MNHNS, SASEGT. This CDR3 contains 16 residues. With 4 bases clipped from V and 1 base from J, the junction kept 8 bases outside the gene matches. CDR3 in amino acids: CASSASAGGMSYEQYF. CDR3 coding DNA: TGTGCCAGCAGTGCATCAGCGGGGGGCATGTCCTACGAGCAGTACTTC.

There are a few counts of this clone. Here the CDR3 reads CASSPTSQGAKNIQYF. The CDR3 DNA follows: TGTGCCAGTAGTCCAACCTCACAGGGAGCCAAAAACATTCAGTACTTC. The chain employs TRBV19 and TRBJ2-4; D may be TRBD1 (6 bases). The CDR3 is 16 residues long. V was cut by 5 bases and J by 0 bases, with 14 bases left in between. The germline gives CDR1 LNHDA, CDR2 SQIVND (reference sequence).

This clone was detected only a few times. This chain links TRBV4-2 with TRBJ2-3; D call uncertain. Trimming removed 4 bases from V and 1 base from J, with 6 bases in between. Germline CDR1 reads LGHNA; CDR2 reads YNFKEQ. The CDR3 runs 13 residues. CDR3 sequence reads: CASSLQRTDTQYF. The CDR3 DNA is TGTGCCAGCAGCCTTCAGCGCACAGATACGCAGTATTTT.

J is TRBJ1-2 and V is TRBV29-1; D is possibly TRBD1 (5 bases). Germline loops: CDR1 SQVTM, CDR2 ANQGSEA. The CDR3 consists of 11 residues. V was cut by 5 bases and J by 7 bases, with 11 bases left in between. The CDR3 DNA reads TGCAGCGTTAGGGACGGACTTGGCTACACCTTC. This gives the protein CSVRDGLGYTF.

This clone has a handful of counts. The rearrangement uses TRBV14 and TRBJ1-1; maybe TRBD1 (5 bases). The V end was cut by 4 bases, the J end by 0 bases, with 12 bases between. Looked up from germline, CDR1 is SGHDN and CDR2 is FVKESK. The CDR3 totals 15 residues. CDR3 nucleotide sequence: TGTGCCAGCAGCCCTTGGGGACTGATGAACACTGAAGCTTTCTTT. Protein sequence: CASSPWGLMNTEAFF.

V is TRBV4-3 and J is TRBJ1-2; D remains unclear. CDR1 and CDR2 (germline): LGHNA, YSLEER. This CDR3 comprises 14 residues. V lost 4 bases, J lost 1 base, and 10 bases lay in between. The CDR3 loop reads CASSPGRLNYGYTF. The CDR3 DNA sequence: TGCGCCAGCAGCCCTGGCAGACTTAACTATGGCTACACCTTC.

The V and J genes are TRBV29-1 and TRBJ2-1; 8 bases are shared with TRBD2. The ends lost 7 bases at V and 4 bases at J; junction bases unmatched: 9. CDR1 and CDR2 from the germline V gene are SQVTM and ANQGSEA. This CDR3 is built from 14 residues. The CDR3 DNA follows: TGCAGCGGGAAACGGGGGGGCCAATACAATGAGCAGTTCTTC. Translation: CSGKRGGQYNEQFF.

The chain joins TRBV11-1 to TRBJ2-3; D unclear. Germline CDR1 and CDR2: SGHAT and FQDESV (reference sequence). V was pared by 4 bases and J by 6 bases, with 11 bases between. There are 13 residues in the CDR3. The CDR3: CASSSSPQDTQYF. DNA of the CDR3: TGTGCCAGCAGCTCATCACCGCAGGATACGCAGTATTTT.

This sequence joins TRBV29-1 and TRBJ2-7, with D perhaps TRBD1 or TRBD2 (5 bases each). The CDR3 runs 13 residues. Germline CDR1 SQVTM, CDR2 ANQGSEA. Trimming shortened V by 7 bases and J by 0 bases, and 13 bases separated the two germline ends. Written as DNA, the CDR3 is TGCAGCGCTGCCGGGGCGGCCTCCTACGAGCAGTACTTC. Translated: CSAAGAASYEQYF.

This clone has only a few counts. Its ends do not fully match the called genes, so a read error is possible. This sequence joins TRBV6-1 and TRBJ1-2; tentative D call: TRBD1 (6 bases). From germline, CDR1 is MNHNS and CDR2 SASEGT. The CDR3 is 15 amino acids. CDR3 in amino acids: CASSEARGSKYGYTF. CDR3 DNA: TGTGCCAGCAGTGAAGCAAGGGGGTCTAAATATGGCTACACCTTC.

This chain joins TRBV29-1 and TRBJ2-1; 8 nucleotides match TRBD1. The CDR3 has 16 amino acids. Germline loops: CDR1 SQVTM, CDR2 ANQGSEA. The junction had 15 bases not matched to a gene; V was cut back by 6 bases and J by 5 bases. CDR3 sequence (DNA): TGCAGCGTGTCCGGGACAGGAGAGGGAACCGACAATGAGCAGTTCTTC. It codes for CSVSGTGEGTDNEQFF.

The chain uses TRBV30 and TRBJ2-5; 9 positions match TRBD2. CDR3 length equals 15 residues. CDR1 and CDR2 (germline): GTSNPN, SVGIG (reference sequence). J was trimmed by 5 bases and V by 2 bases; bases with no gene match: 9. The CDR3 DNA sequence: TGTGCCTGGAGTATGGCGGGGGGGCCGGCTGAGACCCAGTACTTC. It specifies CAWSMAGGPAETQYF.

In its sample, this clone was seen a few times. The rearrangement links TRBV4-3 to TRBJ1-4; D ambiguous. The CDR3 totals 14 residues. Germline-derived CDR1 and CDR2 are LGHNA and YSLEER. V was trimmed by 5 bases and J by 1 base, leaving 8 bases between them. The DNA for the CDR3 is TGCGCCAGCAGCTCAGGAGGAACTAATGAAAAACTGTTTTTT. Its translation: CASSSGGTNEKLFF.

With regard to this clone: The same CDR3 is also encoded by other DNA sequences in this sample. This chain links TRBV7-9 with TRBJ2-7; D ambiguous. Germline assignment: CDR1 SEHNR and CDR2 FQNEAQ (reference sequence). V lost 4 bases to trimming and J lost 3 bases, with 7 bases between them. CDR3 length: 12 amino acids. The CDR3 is CASSYYGYEQYF. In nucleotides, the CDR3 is TGTGCCAGCAGCTATTACGGCTACGAGCAGTACTTC. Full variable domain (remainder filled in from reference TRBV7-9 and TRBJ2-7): DTGVSQNPRHKITKRGQNVTFRCDPISEHNRLYWYRQTLGQGPEFLTYFQNEAQLEKSRLLSDRFSAERPKGSFSTLEIQRTEQGDSAMYLCASSYYGYEQYFGPGTRLTVT.

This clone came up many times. The CDR3 region is CASSEAGDGYTF. The CDR3 DNA sequence: TGTGCCAGCAGTGAGGCAGGGGATGGCTACACCTTC. J is TRBJ1-2 and V is TRBV25-1; possible D gene TRBD1, 6 bases. The germline CDR1 and CDR2 sequences are MGHDK and SYGVNS. Trimming shortened V by 3 bases and J by 6 bases, and 8 bases separated the two germline ends. The CDR3 is 12 amino acids.

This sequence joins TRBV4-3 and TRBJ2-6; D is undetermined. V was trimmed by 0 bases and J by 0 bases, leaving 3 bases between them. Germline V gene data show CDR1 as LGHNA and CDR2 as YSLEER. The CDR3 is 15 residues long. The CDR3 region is CASSQDSSGANVLTF. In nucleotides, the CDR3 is TGCGCCAGCAGCCAAGATAGCTCTGGGGCCAACGTCCTGACTTTC.